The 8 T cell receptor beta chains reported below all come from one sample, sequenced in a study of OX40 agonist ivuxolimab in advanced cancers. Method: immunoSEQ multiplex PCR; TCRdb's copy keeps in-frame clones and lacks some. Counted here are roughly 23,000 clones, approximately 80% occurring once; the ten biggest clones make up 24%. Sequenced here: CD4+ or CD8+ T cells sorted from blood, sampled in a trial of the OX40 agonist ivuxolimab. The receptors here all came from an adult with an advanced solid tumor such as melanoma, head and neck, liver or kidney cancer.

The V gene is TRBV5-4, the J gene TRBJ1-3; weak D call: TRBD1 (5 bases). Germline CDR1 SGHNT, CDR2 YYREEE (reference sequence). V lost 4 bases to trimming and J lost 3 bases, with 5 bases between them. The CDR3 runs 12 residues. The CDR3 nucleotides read TGTGCCAGCAGCACAGGTGGAAACACCATATATTTT. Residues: CASSTGGNTIYF.

DNA for the CDR3: TGTGCCAGCAGCTTGAGGGGGGCCTACGAGCAGTACTTC. This translates into CASSLRGAYEQYF. The gene calls are TRBV7-6 and TRBJ2-7, with D possibly called TRBD1 or TRBD2 (6 bases each). Deletions cut 3 bases from V and 2 bases from J, with 8 bases between. CDR1 is SGHVS and CDR2 is FNYEAQ in the germline V gene. The CDR3 runs to 13 residues.

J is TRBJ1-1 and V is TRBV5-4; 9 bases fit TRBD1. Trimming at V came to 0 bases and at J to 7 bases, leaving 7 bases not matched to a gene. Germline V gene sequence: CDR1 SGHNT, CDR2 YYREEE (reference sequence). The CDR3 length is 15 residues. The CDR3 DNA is TGTGCCAGCAGCTTGGTGGGACAGGGATACGATGAAGCTTTCTTT. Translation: CASSLVGQGYDEAFF.

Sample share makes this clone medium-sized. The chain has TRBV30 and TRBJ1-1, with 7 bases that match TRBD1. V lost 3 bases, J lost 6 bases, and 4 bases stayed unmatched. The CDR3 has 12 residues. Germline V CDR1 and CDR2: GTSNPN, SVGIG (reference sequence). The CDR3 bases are TGTGCCTGGAGCCACGGGACAGCTGAAGCTTTCTTT. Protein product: CAWSHGTAEAFF.

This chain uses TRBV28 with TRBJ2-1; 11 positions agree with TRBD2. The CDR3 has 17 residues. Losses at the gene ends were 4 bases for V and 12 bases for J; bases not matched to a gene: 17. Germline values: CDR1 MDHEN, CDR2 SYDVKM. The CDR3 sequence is CASSSRTSGYAMTVQFF. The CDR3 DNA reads TGTGCCAGCAGTTCCCGGACTAGCGGGTATGCAATGACAGTGCAGTTCTTC.

DNA for the CDR3: TGTGCCAGCACGAAAGCAGAGAGAATCTACGAGCAGTACTTC. Its protein is CASTKAERIYEQYF. The genes are TRBV28 and TRBJ2-7, with D uncertain. Per the germline V gene, CDR1 is MDHEN and CDR2 is SYDVKM. V lost 7 bases and J lost 3, with 16 bases in between. The CDR3 consists of 14 residues.

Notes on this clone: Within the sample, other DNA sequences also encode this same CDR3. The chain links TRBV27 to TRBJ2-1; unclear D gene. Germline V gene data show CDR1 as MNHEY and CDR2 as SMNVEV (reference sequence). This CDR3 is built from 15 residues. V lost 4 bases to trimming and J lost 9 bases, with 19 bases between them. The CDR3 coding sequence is TGTGCCAGCAGTTATTCCCCTTTTCGGGTTCCTGAGCAGTTCTTC. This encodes CASSYSPFRVPEQFF.

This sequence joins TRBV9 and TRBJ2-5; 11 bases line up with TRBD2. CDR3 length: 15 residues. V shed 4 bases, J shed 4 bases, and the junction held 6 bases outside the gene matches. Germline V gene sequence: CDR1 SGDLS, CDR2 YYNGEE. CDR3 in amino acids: CASSLDGTSGETQYF. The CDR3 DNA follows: TGTGCCAGCAGCCTCGACGGGACTAGCGGAGAGACCCAGTACTTC.